This TCR beta chain was sequenced in a study of T cell responses to AZD1222 COVID-19 vaccine. Study-wide points: Spike-specific TCRs gained breadth and depth after people received two AZD1222 doses. Of spike-specific TCRs, nearly half reportedly target regions left unmutated in variants.

Timing groups of about 4 and about 12 weeks for second doses were pooled. TCRdb's copy holds only in-frame clones and misses some; the assay was immunoSEQ multiplex PCR. The table lists tens of thousands of clones, about 92% of them singletons, with over 30% in the top ten. In regard to this clone: Its cognate antigen is unknown.

The TCR sequence derives from an adult who received the AZD1222 COVID-19 vaccine. The sample consisted of peripheral blood, taken 28 days after the second AZD1222 dose.

This chain's CDR3 is CASSARGPNEKLFF. For the CDR3, the DNA is TGTGCCAGCTCAGCCCGGGGCCCTAATGAAAAACTGTTTTTT. The rearrangement uses TRBV18 and TRBJ1-4, with D maybe TRBD1 (5 bases). The V gene lost 5 bases and the J gene lost 3 bases, with 10 bases spanning the gap. Per the germline V gene, CDR1 is KGHSH and CDR2 is LQKENI. The length of the CDR3 is 14 residues.